This TCR beta chain appears in the sequencing data of a study of blood T cell repertoires in COVID-19. Study as a whole: The samples span acute and convalescent COVID-19 from the United States, Italy and Spain. T cells, B-cell-depleted T cells, or PBMCs supplied cDNA or gDNA.

V lost 6 bases to trimming and J lost 7 bases; unmatched junction nucleotides: 5. The CDR3 covers 15 residues. Germline-derived CDR1 and CDR2 are ENHRY and SYGVKD. How the authors handled the data: Estimation of nucleated cell counts was performed using reference gene primer amplification. Clones were sequenced by immunoSEQ multiplex PCR, and TCRdb holds only the in-frame ones, with some missing. Clone size and the V and J calls come from that table; the DNA yielded D and trimming. The data show almost 250,000 clones, 86% seen once. The sequence was obtained from a woman aged 55 to 70 who had recovered from COVID-19. Material: peripheral blood. V and J are TRBV10-3 and TRBJ2-1, with 14 nucleotides matching TRBD2. This CDR3 is CAISLTSGGANEQFF. As DNA, the CDR3 is TGTGCCATCAGCTTGACTAGCGGGGGGGCAAATGAGCAGTTCTTC.